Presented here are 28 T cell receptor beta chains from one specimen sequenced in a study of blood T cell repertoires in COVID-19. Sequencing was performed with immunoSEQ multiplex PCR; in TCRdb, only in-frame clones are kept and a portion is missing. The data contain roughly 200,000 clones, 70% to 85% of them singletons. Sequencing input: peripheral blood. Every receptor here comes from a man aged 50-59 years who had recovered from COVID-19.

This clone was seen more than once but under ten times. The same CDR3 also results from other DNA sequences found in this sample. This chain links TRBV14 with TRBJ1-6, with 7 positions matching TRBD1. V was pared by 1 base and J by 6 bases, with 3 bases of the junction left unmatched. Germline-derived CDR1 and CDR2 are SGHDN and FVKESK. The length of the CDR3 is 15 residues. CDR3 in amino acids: CASSQGQGLNSPLHF. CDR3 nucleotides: TGTGCCAGCAGCCAAGGACAGGGACTTAATTCACCCCTCCACTTT.

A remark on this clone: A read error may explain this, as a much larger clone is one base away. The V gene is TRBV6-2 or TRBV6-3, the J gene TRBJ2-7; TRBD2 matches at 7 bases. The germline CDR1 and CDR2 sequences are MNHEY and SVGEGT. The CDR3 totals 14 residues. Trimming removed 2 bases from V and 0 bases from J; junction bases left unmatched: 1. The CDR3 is CASSYGGDSYEQYF. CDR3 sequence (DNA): TGTGCCAGCAGTTACGGGGGGGACTCCTACGAGCAGTACTTC.

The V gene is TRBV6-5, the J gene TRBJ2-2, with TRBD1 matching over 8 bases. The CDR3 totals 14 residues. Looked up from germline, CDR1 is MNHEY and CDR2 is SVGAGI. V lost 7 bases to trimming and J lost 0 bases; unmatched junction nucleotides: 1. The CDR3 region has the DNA TGTGCCAGCACGGGACAGGCGAACACCGGGGAGCTGTTTTTT. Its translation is CASTGQANTGELFF.

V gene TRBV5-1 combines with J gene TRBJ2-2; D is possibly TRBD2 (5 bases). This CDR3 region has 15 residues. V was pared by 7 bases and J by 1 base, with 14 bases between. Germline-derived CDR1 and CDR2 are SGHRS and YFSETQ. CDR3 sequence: CASSLLGVNTGELFF. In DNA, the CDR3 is TGCGCCAGCTCTCTCTTGGGAGTGAACACCGGGGAGCTGTTTTTT.

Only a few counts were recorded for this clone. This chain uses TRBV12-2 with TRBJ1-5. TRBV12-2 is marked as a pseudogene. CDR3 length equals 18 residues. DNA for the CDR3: TGTGCAAGTCGCCCCCGGTGGGGGGGATTATTGAGCAATCAGCCCCAGCATTTT. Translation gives CASRPRWGGLLSNQPQHF.

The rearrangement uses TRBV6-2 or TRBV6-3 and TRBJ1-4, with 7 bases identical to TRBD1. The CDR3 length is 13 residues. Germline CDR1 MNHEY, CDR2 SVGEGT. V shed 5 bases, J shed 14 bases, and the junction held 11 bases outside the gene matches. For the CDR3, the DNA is TGTGCCAGCAGTAGGGACAGCCGACGTAGGCTGTTTTTT. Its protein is CASSRDSRRRLFF.

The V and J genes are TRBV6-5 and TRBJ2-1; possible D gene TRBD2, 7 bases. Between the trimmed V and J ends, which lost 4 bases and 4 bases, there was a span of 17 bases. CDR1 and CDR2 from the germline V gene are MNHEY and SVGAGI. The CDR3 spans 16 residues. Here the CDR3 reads CASSSRGLAEYNEQFF. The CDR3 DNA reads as TGTGCCAGCAGTTCCCGGGGGCTAGCGGAGTACAATGAGCAGTTCTTC.

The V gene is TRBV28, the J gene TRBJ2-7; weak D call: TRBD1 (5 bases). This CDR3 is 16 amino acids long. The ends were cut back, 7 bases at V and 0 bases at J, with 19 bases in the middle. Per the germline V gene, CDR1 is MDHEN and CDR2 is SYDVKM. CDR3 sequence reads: CASNRQYSSSSYEQYF. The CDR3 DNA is TGTGCCAGCAATCGACAGTACTCCTCGAGCTCCTACGAGCAGTACTTC.

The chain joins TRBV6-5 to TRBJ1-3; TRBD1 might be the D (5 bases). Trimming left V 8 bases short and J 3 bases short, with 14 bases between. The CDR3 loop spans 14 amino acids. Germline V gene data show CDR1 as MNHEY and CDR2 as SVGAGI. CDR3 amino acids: CASSRTFGGNTIYF. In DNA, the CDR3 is TGTGCCAGCTCGAGGACATTTGGTGGAAACACCATATATTTT.

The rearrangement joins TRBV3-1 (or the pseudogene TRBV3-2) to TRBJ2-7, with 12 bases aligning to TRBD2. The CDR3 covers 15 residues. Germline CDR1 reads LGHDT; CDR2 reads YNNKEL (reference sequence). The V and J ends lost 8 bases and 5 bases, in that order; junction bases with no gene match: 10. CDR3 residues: CASQTTSGSFHEQYF. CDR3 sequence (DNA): TGTGCCAGCCAAACGACTAGCGGGAGTTTCCACGAGCAGTACTTC.

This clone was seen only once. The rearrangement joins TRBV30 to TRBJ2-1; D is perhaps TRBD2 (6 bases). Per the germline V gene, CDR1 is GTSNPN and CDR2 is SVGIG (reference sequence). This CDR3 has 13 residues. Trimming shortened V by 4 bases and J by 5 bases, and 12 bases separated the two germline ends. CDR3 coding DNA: TGTGCCTGGATGGGCATAGCGGACAATGAGCAGTTCTTC. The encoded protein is CAWMGIADNEQFF.

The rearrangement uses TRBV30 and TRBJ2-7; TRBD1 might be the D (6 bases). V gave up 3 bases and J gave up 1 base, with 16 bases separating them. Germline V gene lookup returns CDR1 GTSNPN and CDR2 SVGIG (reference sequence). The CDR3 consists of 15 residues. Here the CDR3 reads CAWRQTGSLSYEQYF. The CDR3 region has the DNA TGTGCCTGGAGGCAAACAGGGAGTTTATCCTACGAGCAGTACTTC.

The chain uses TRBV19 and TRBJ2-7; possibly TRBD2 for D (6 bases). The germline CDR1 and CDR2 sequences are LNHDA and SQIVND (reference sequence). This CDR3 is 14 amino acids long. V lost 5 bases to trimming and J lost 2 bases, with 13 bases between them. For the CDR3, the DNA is TGTGCCAGTAGTGGGGAGGACGGAACCTACGAGCAGTACTTC. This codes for CASSGEDGTYEQYF.

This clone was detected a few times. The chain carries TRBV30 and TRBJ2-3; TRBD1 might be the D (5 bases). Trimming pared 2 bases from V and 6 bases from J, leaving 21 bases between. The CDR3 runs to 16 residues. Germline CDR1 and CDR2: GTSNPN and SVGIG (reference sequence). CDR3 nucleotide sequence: TGTGCCTGGAGTCCAGGGTCACGGCCCTTCGGGGATACGCAGTATTTT. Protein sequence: CAWSPGSRPFGDTQYF.

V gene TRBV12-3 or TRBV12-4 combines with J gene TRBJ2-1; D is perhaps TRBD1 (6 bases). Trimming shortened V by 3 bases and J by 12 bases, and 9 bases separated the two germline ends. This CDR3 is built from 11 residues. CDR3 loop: CASSLVGGQFF. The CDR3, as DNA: TGTGCCAGCAGTTTGGTAGGGGGGCAGTTCTTC.

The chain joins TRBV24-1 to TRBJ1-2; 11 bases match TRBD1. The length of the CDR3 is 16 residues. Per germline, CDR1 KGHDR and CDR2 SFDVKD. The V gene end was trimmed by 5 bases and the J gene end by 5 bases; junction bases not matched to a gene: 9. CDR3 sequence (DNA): TGTGCCACCAGTGGGACACCGGACAGGGGGCTTTATGGCTACACCTTC. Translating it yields CATSGTPDRGLYGYTF.

The CDR3 DNA is TGTGCCAGCAGCCTAGGGACTAGCGGGAGGGTTCTCTCCTACGAGCAGTACTTC. Translating gives CASSLGTSGRVLSYEQYF. The rearrangement links TRBV5-4 to TRBJ2-7, with 16 bases lining up with TRBD2. CDR1 is SGHNT and CDR2 is YYREEE in the germline V gene (reference sequence). The CDR3 length is 18 residues. The junction had 7 bases not matched to a gene; V was cut back by 4 bases and J by 0 bases.

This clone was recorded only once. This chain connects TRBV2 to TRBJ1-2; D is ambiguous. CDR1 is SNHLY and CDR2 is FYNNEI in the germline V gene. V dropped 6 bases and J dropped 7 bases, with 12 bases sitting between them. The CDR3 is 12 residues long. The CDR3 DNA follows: TGTGCCAGCAGGGTTAGTCTTGGTGGCTACACCTTC. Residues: CASRVSLGGYTF.

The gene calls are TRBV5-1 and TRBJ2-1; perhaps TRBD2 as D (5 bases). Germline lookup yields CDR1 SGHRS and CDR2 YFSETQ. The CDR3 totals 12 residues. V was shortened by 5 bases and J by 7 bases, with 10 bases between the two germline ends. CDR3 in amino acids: CASSLGGNEQFF. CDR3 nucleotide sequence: TGCGCCAGCAGTCTGGGCGGGAATGAGCAGTTCTTC.

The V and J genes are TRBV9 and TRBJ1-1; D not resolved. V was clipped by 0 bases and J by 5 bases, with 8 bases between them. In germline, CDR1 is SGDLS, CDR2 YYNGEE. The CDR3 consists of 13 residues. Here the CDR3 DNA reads TGTGCCAGCAGCGTAGCCTCTCTTACTGAAGCTTTCTTT. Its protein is CASSVASLTEAFF.

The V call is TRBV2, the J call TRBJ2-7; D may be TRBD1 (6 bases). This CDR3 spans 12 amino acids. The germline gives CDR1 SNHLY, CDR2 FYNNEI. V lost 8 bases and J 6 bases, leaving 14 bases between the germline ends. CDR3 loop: CASSLSRGEQYF. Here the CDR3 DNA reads TGTGCCAGCTCGCTAAGCAGGGGCGAGCAGTACTTC.

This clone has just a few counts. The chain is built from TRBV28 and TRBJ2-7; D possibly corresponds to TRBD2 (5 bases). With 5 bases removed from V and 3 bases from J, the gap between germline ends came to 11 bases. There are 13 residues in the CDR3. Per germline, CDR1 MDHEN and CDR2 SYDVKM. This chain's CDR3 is CASSLGRDYEQYF. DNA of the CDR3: TGTGCCAGCAGTCTAGGACGGGACTACGAGCAGTACTTC.

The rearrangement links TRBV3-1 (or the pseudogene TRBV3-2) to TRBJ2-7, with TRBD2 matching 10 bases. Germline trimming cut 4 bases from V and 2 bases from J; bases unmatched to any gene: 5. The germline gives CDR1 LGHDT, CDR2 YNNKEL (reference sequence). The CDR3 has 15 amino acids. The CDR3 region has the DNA TGTGCCAGCAGCCCGGGACTAGCGCGTCCCTACGAGCAGTACTTC. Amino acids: CASSPGLARPYEQYF.

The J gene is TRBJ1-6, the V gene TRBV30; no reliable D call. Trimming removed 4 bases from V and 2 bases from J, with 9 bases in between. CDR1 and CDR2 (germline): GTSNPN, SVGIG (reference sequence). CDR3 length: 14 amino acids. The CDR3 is CAWTRDPYNSPLHF. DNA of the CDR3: TGTGCCTGGACGAGGGATCCCTATAATTCACCCCTCCACTTT.

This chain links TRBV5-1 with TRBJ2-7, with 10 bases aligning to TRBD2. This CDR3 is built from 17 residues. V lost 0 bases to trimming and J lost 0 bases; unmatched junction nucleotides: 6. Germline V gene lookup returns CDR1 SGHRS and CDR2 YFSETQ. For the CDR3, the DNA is TGCGCCAGCAGCTTGGAAAGCGGGAGGGCCTCCTCCTACGAGCAGTACTTC. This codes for CASSLESGRASSYEQYF.

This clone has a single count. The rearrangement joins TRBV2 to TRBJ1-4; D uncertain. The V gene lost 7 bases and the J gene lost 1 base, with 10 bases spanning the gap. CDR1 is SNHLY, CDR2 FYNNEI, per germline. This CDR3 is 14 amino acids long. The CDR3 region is CASNQRGTNEKLFF. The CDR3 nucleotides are TGTGCCAGCAACCAACGAGGAACTAATGAAAAACTGTTTTTT.

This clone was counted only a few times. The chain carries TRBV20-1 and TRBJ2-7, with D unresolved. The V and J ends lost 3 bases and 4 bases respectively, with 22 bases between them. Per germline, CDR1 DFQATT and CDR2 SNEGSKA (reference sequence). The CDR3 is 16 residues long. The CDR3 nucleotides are TGCAGTGCTAGTAAAGGTTCGGCGGCACGGCCATACGAGCAGTACTTC. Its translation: CSASKGSAARPYEQYF.

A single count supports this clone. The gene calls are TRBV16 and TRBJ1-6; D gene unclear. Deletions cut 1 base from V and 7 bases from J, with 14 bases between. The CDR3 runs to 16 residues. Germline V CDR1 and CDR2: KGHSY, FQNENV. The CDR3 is CASSQFGATANSPLHF. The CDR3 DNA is TGTGCCAGCAGCCAATTTGGCGCCACAGCCAATTCACCCCTCCACTTT.